This TCR beta chain was captured by sequencing in a study of blood T cell repertoires in COVID-19. Assay: immunoSEQ multiplex PCR; the TCRdb copy retains only in-frame clones and omits some. The sample shows under 35,000 clones, 85% to 90% of them seen only once. Germline V lookup: CDR1 SGHRS, CDR2 YFSETQ. The CDR3 covers 16 residues. Deletions cut 0 bases from V and 3 bases from J, with 12 bases between. The genes are TRBV5-1 and TRBJ2-2; a weak D match, TRBD2 (6 bases). Sequenced material: peripheral blood. The sequence was collected from a woman aged 60-70 years with active COVID-19. The DNA of the CDR3 is TGCGCCAGCAGCTTGGATAGCGGCTACTACACCGGGGAGCTGTTTTTT. It encodes CASSLDSGYYTGELFF.